This entry lists 31 T cell receptor beta chains sequenced from one sample in a study of blood T cell repertoires in COVID-19. The data were produced by immunoSEQ multiplex PCR, yet TCRdb's version contains in-frame clones alone and is incomplete. The sample includes 250,000 to 350,000 clones, around four fifths of them seen just once. The sequenced sample consisted of peripheral blood. All receptors derive from a woman aged 45-65 years with active or convalescent COVID-19.

The rearrangement joins TRBV24-1 to TRBJ1-2; no firm D call. Germline V gene data show CDR1 as KGHDR and CDR2 as SFDVKD. The CDR3 spans 12 residues. V was shortened by 4 bases and J by 11 bases, with 13 bases between the two germline ends. This CDR3 reads CATSDWGGKYTF. The CDR3 DNA is TGTGCCACCAGTGACTGGGGAGGGAAGTACACCTTC.

The chain has TRBV5-5 and TRBJ2-7, with TRBD2 as a possible D gene (6 bases). The CDR3 covers 15 residues. Germline V gene data show CDR1 as SGHKS and CDR2 as YYEKEE (reference sequence). V lost 0 bases and J 3 bases, leaving 13 bases between the germline ends. CDR3 in amino acids: CASSLGLGPRYEQYF. The CDR3 nucleotides read TGTGCCAGCAGCTTGGGACTAGGTCCCCGCTACGAGCAGTACTTC.

This clone was counted a few times. V is TRBV3-1 (or the pseudogene TRBV3-2) and J is TRBJ1-2; TRBD1 aligns across 7 bases. Trimming at V came to 4 bases and at J to 2 bases, leaving 1 base not matched to a gene. The CDR3 covers 13 residues. The germline V gene encodes CDR1 LGHDT and CDR2 YNNKEL (reference sequence). CDR3 nucleotide sequence: TGTGCCAGCAGCCCGACAGGGAACTATGGCTACACCTTC. This encodes CASSPTGNYGYTF.

The V gene is TRBV29-1, the J gene TRBJ1-4; no clear D. Deletions cut 3 bases from V and 6 bases from J, with 11 bases between. Germline assignment: CDR1 SQVTM and CDR2 ANQGSEA. The CDR3 is made up of 13 amino acids. For the CDR3, the DNA is TGCAGCGTTGATGGAGGGAATGATGAAAAACTGTTTTTT. It yields the protein CSVDGGNDEKLFF.

This chain links TRBV2 with TRBJ2-7, with D possibly matching TRBD1 (7 bases). Germline V gives CDR1 SNHLY, CDR2 FYNNEI. The CDR3 has 15 amino acids. V was clipped by 2 bases and J by 4 bases, with 15 bases between them. CDR3 sequence: CASSEFLATGYEQYF. The CDR3 region has the DNA TGTGCCAGCAGTGAATTCCTAGCGACAGGGTACGAGCAGTACTTC.

The chain has TRBV30 and TRBJ1-6, with D possibly matching TRBD1 (5 bases). This CDR3 has 15 amino acids. Trimming stripped 4 bases from V and 10 bases from J, with 20 bases between. Germline CDR1 GTSNPN, CDR2 SVGIG (reference sequence). CDR3 coding DNA: TGTGCCTGGAAGGGGTTCCTGAAGATCGGCTCACCCCTCCACTTT. It codes for CAWKGFLKIGSPLHF.

The rearrangement joins TRBV5-1 to TRBJ2-1, with 8 bases matching TRBD2. Germline lookup yields CDR1 SGHRS and CDR2 YFSETQ. After removal of 3 bases from V and 7 bases from J, the junction contained 12 bases not matched to a gene. The CDR3 has 16 residues. The CDR3 nucleotides read TGCGCCAGCAGCTGGGGGGTCGCGGGAGGAGGTAATGAGCAGTTCTTC. As protein: CASSWGVAGGGNEQFF.

The chain combines TRBV3-1 (or the pseudogene TRBV3-2) with TRBJ2-1; D is ambiguous. This CDR3 is built from 15 residues. Germline V lookup: CDR1 LGHDT, CDR2 YNNKEL (reference sequence). V was cut by 5 bases and J by 0 bases, with 11 bases left in between. CDR3 in amino acids: CASSGTRSSYNEQFF. CDR3 sequence (DNA): TGTGCCAGCAGCGGTACAAGAAGCTCCTACAATGAGCAGTTCTTC.

Concerning this clone itself: At the DNA level, this CDR3 is encoded by other sequences in the same sample as well. The genes are TRBV18 and TRBJ2-7; 7 bases are shared with TRBD2. The germline gives CDR1 KGHSH, CDR2 LQKENI. The CDR3 loop spans 14 amino acids. Trimming cost V 0 bases and J 2 bases; bases outside gene matches: 1. In nucleotides, the CDR3 is TGTGCCAGCTCACCACCGGGACTACCCTACGAGCAGTACTTC. Encoded protein: CASSPPGLPYEQYF. Full variable domain (missing parts from reference TRBV18 and TRBJ2-7): NAGVMQNPRHLVRRRGQEARLRCSPMKGHSHVYWYRQLPEEGLKFMVYLQKENIIDESGMPKERFSAEFPKEGPSILRIQQVVRGDSAAYFCASSPPGLPYEQYFGPGTRLTVT.

This clone appeared a single time. V gene TRBV7-6 combines with J gene TRBJ2-1, with 7 bases matching TRBD2. CDR1 and CDR2 from the germline V gene are SGHVS and FNYEAQ. V dropped 2 bases and J dropped 0; count of bases not matched to a gene: 7. This CDR3 comprises 17 residues. The CDR3 reads CASSLSGGEGSYNEQFF. DNA for the CDR3: TGTGCCAGCAGCTTATCAGGAGGGGAGGGCTCCTACAATGAGCAGTTCTTC.

V is TRBV28 and J is TRBJ1-1, with D maybe TRBD1 (6 bases). The V end was cut by 7 bases, the J end by 8 bases, with 23 bases between. The CDR3 loop spans 15 amino acids. Germline V gene data show CDR1 as MDHEN and CDR2 as SYDVKM. CDR3 coding DNA: TGTGCCAGCACATTTCTAGAGTGGGGGCACAGAGAAGCTTTCTTT. Encoded protein: CASTFLEWGHREAFF.

The V gene is TRBV7-3, the J gene TRBJ1-2; tentatively, D is TRBD1 (5 bases). Trimming left V 5 bases short and J 10 bases short, with 20 bases between. CDR1 and CDR2 from the germline V gene are SGHTA and FQGTGA. The CDR3 totals 14 residues. CDR3 residues: CASSLEFGAEDYTF. The CDR3 DNA is TGTGCCAGCAGCCTAGAGTTTGGGGCAGAAGACTACACCTTC.

This clone showed up just a few times. The gene calls are TRBV15 and TRBJ1-4, with 7 bases identical to TRBD1. This CDR3 contains 15 residues. Trimming took 0 bases from V and 6 from J; bases not matched to a gene: 4. CDR1 and CDR2 (germline): LNHNV, YYDKDF (reference sequence). In DNA, the CDR3 is TGTGCCACCAGCAGAGACAGGGGGTGGGATGAAAAACTGTTTTTT. Its translation is CATSRDRGWDEKLFF.

The V gene is TRBV2, the J gene TRBJ2-3, with 7 bases fitting TRBD2. J lost 2 bases, V lost 6 bases, and 11 bases had no gene match. From germline, CDR1 is SNHLY and CDR2 FYNNEI. The CDR3 is 16 residues long. The CDR3 DNA reads as TGTGCCAGCAGCTTGAAACCGGCGGGAGACACAGATACGCAGTATTTT. It codes for CASSLKPAGDTDTQYF.

V gene TRBV6-1 combines with J gene TRBJ2-2; a weak D match, TRBD1 (5 bases). Germline V gene lookup returns CDR1 MNHNS and CDR2 SASEGT. V gave up 3 bases and J gave up 4 bases, with 9 bases separating them. The CDR3 spans 14 residues. The CDR3 DNA is TGTGCCAGCAGTGAGACAGTTATCACCGGGGAGCTGTTTTTT. Translated, it gives CASSETVITGELFF.

This chain links TRBV9 with TRBJ2-6; D gene unclear. Germline CDR1 and CDR2: SGDLS and YYNGEE. This CDR3 contains 17 residues. V lost 0 bases and J lost 0, with 10 bases in between. CDR3 nucleotides: TGTGCCAGCAGCGTAGGAGTTATACCCTCTGGGGCCAACGTCCTGACTTTC. Encoded protein: CASSVGVIPSGANVLTF.

The chain uses TRBV19 and TRBJ2-7; 7 bases match TRBD1. The V gene's germline CDR1 is LNHDA and CDR2 SQIVND (reference sequence). The CDR3 runs to 13 residues. The ends lost 4 bases at V and 3 bases at J; junction bases unmatched: 3. CDR3 protein: CASSRAGGYEQYF. The CDR3 DNA is TGTGCCAGTAGTAGGGCAGGGGGCTACGAGCAGTACTTC. Using reference TRBV19 and TRBJ2-7 for the parts outside the CDR3, the full variable domain is DGGITQSPKYLFRKEGQNVTLSCEQNLNHDAMYWYRQDPGQGLRLIYYSQIVNDFQKGDIAEGYSVSREKKESFPLTVTSAQKNPTAFYLCASSRAGGYEQYFGPGTRLTVT.

The chain couples TRBV6-2 or TRBV6-3 to TRBJ2-7, with 7 bases aligning to TRBD2. Trimming cost V 5 bases and J 6 bases; bases outside gene matches: 13. Germline lookup yields CDR1 MNHEY and CDR2 SVGEGT. The CDR3 is 15 amino acids. CDR3 DNA sequence: TGTGCCAGCAGTCGTCTAGCGGCGGAGCGGGGCGAGCAGTACTTC. This encodes CASSRLAAERGEQYF.

The V and J genes are TRBV19 and TRBJ2-1; TRBD2 might be the D (5 bases). This CDR3 is 17 amino acids long. From germline, CDR1 is LNHDA and CDR2 SQIVND (reference sequence). Deletions cut 5 bases from V and 7 bases from J, with 24 bases between. The CDR3 DNA reads TGTGCCAGTAGTGCATCGTTCGGGAATCTGCTTTTGAATGAGCAGTTCTTC. It specifies CASSASFGNLLLNEQFF.

The chain combines TRBV28 with TRBJ1-1, with a weak D call TRBD1 (6 bases). Trimming left V 3 bases short and J 5 bases short, with 16 bases between. Germline V gives CDR1 MDHEN, CDR2 SYDVKM. This CDR3 contains 15 residues. This CDR3 reads CASSLVRGGSTEAFF. CDR3 coding DNA: TGTGCCAGCAGTTTGGTTAGGGGGGGGTCAACTGAAGCTTTCTTT.

The chain is built from TRBV27 and TRBJ2-3; 9 nucleotides match TRBD2. Trimming at V came to 3 bases and at J to 6 bases, leaving 7 bases not matched to a gene. Germline values: CDR1 MNHEY, CDR2 SMNVEV (reference sequence). CDR3 length: 15 amino acids. As DNA, the CDR3 is TGTGCCAGCAGTTTTTCAGGCGGGAGGGCCGATACGCAGTATTTT. Its protein product is CASSFSGGRADTQYF.

The chain carries TRBV7-9 and TRBJ2-3, with 9 positions matching TRBD2. The CDR3 covers 17 residues. The ends lost 1 base at V and 5 bases at J; junction bases unmatched: 10. CDR1 SEHNR and CDR2 FQNEAQ come from the germline V gene (reference sequence). The CDR3 spells CASSLGSLAGRKDTQYF. The CDR3 DNA reads TGTGCCAGCAGCTTAGGCAGCCTAGCGGGAAGAAAAGATACGCAGTATTTT. The whole variable domain, remainder taken from reference TRBV7-9 and TRBJ2-3, is DTGVSQNPRHKITKRGQNVTFRCDPISEHNRLYWYRQTLGQGPEFLTYFQNEAQLEKSRLLSDRFSAERPKGSFSTLEIQRTEQGDSAMYLCASSLGSLAGRKDTQYFGPGTRLTVL.

At least ten counts were recorded for this clone. DNA of the CDR3: TGTGCCAGCCGAAAGGGAGATTCACCCCTCCACTTT. As protein: CASRKGDSPLHF. The chain combines TRBV12-3 or TRBV12-4 with TRBJ1-6; unclear D gene. Trimming shortened V by 8 bases and J by 8 bases, and 10 bases separated the two germline ends. This CDR3 spans 12 amino acids.

The genes are TRBV5-1 and TRBJ1-1; 10 bases are shared with TRBD1. The length of the CDR3 is 15 residues. Per germline, CDR1 SGHRS and CDR2 YFSETQ. V lost 1 base to trimming and J lost 5 bases; unmatched junction nucleotides: 5. CDR3 in DNA: TGCGCCAGCAGCTTGAAGGGACAGGGGCTGACTGAAGCTTTCTTT. Its protein is CASSLKGQGLTEAFF.

The genes are TRBV5-1 and TRBJ2-3; 12 positions agree with TRBD1. With V trimmed by 0 bases and J by 0 bases, 5 bases remained unmatched. The CDR3 is made up of 18 amino acids. In germline, CDR1 is SGHRS, CDR2 YFSETQ. The CDR3 nucleotides are TGCGCCAGCAGCTTGGTTGGGGGACAGGGGGCCAGCACAGATACGCAGTATTTT. Translated, it gives CASSLVGGQGASTDTQYF.

V and J are TRBV5-1 and TRBJ2-5, with 8 nucleotides matching TRBD2. Germline V gene data show CDR1 as SGHRS and CDR2 as YFSETQ. V lost 2 bases to trimming and J lost 5 bases; unmatched junction nucleotides: 8. This CDR3 has 15 residues. For the CDR3, the DNA is TGCGCCAGCAGCTTTGGACGAGCGGGAGTGGAGACCCAGTACTTC. The encoded protein is CASSFGRAGVETQYF.

V is TRBV28 and J is TRBJ1-1; D call uncertain. Germline lookup yields CDR1 MDHEN and CDR2 SYDVKM. With 5 bases removed from V and 11 bases from J, the gap between germline ends came to 15 bases. The CDR3 is 12 residues long. The CDR3 region is CASSPPVPTAFF. Written as DNA, the CDR3 is TGTGCCAGCAGTCCCCCGGTTCCCACGGCTTTCTTT.

The chain uses TRBV24-1 and TRBJ2-5, with D perhaps matching TRBD2 (7 bases). Germline values: CDR1 KGHDR, CDR2 SFDVKD. The V end lost 4 bases, the J end lost 5 bases, and 19 bases lay between the germline ends. The CDR3 totals 16 residues. CDR3 region: CATSDSLAGARETQYF. The CDR3 region has the DNA TGTGCCACCAGTGACTCCCTGGCGGGGGCCCGGGAGACCCAGTACTTC.

The chain's CDR3 is CASSQGPRGNTIYF. The CDR3 DNA reads TGTGCCAGCAGCCAGGGCCCTCGGGGAAACACCATATATTTT. V is TRBV3-1 (or the pseudogene TRBV3-2) and J is TRBJ1-3, with unresolved D. Deletions cut 3 bases from V and 4 bases from J, with 10 bases between. The CDR3 runs 14 residues. CDR1 is LGHDT and CDR2 is YNNKEL in the germline V gene (reference sequence).

The chain recombines TRBV19 with TRBJ1-1; D unclear. Germline lookup yields CDR1 LNHDA and CDR2 SQIVND (reference sequence). This CDR3 region has 14 residues. The V end lost 1 base, the J end lost 6 bases, and 12 bases lay between the germline ends. Here the CDR3 DNA reads TGTGCCAGTAGTATAGGGCAGGCGCCGGCTGAAGCTTTCTTT. As protein: CASSIGQAPAEAFF.

The chain uses TRBV30 and TRBJ2-7; 9 bases match TRBD2. The CDR3 length is 14 residues. Germline loops: CDR1 GTSNPN, CDR2 SVGIG (reference sequence). Germline trimming cut 0 bases from V and 7 bases from J; bases unmatched to any gene: 7. CDR3 nucleotides: TGTGCCTGGAGTGTTATAGCGGGAGTGGGGGAGCAGTACTTC. Protein product: CAWSVIAGVGEQYF.